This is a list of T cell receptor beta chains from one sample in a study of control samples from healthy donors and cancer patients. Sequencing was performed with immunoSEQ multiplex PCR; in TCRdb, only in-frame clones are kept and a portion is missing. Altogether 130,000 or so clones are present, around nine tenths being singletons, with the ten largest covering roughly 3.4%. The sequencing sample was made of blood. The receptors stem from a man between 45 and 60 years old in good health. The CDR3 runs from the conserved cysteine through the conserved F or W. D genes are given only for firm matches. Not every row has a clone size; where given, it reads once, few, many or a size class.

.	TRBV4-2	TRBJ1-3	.	TGTGCCAGCAGCCAGGAAAGCTCTGGAAACACCATATATTTT	CASSQESSGNTIYF
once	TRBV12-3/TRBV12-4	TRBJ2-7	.	TGTGCCAGCAGTTTGGGGCAGCTCTACGAGCAGTACTTC	CASSLGQLYEQYF
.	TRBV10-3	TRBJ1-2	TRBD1	TGTGCCATCAGTGAGTCACAGGGGCGGATGACGGAGGGGTATGGCTACACCTTC	CAISESQGRMTEGYGYTF
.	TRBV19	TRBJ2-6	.	TGTGCCAGTAGTAGCGGGGTGCCCCTAGGGGGGGCCAACGTCCTGACTTTC	CASSSGVPLGGANVLTF
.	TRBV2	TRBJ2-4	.	TGTGCCAGCACCTGGGACGGTAAAAACATTCAGTACTTC	CASTWDGKNIQYF
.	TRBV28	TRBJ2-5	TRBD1	TGTGCCAGCTTAACCCCGGGACAGGTTATGACCCAGTACTTC	CASLTPGQVMTQYF
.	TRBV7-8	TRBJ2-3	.	TGTGCCAGCAGCTCCGGGGGGCCCTACACAGATACGCAGTATTTT	CASSSGGPYTDTQYF
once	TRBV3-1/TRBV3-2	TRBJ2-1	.	TGTGCCAGCAGCCACGTAAGCTCCTACAATGAGCAGTTCTTC	CASSHVSSYNEQFF
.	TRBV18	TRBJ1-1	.	TGTGCCAGCTCACAGAGCCCGGGACACGAAGGGGAGGAAGCTTTCTTT	CASSQSPGHEGEEAFF
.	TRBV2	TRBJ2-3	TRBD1	TGTGCCAGCAGTGAATCCCGGGGACAGGGCACAGATACGCAGTATTTT	CASSESRGQGTDTQYF
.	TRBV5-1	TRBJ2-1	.	TGCGCCAGCAGCTACCGGGACCGAGACAATGAGCAGTTCTTC	CASSYRDRDNEQFF
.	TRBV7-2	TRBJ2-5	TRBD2	TGTGCCAGCAGCTTGACTCTAGCGGGGGGACCAGAGACCCAGTACTTC	CASSLTLAGGPETQYF
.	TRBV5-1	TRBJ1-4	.	TGCGCCAGCAGCCTCACGTGGGCTAATGAAAAACTGTTTTTT	CASSLTWANEKLFF
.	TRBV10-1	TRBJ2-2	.	TGCGCTCATGAGCCCGGGGAGCTGTTTTTT	CAHEPGELFF
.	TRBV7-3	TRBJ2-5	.	TGTGCCAGCAGCTCTCACCGTGGGGAGACCCAGTACTTC	CASSSHRGETQYF
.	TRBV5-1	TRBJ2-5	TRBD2	TGCGCCAGCAGCTTGCTAGCGGGGGGACTCCAAGAGACCCAGTACTTC	CASSLLAGGLQETQYF
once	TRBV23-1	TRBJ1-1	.	TGCGCCAGCAGTCAGCGGGTAAACACTGAAGCTTTCTTT	CASSQRVNTEAFF
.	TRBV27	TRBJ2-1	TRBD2	TGTGCCAGCAGTTTATCCCTGGCAGGCCCGTGGGCGGGGGGGGACAATGAGCAGTTCTTC	CASSLSLAGPWAGGDNEQFF
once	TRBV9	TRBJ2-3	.	TGTGCCAGCAGCGCCCTTACCGGAAGCACAGATACGCAGTATTTT	CASSALTGSTDTQYF
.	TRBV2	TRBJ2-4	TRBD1	TGTGCCAGCAGTTGGGACAGAACCAAAAACATTCAGTACTTC	CASSWDRTKNIQYF
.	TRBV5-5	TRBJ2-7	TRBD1	TGTGCCAGCACTCCGAGATCAGGGGGCTCCTACGAGCAGTACTTC	CASTPRSGGSYEQYF
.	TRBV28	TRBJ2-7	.	TGTGCCAGCAGTTTATCCGGGTCGTACTACGAGCAGTACTTC	CASSLSGSYYEQYF
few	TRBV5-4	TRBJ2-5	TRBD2	TGTGCCAGCAGCCAGGTTAGCGGGGGGCAAGAGACCCAGTACTTC	CASSQVSGGQETQYF
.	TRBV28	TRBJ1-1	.	TGTGCCAGCAGTTTAATCGAGGAAACTCCCGGCACTGAAGCTTTCTTT	CASSLIEETPGTEAFF
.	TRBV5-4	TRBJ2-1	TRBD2	TGTGCCAGCAGCAAGGGACTAGCGGGGGGGCGGCACTACAATGAGCAGTTCTTC	CASSKGLAGGRHYNEQFF
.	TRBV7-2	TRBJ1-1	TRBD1	TGTGCCAGCAGCGTTAGACAGGGCAGGGTAGCTTTCTTT	CASSVRQGRVAFF
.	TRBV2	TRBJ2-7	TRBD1	TGTGCCAGCAATGGACAGGGGAGGAACGAGCAGTACTTC	CASNGQGRNEQYF
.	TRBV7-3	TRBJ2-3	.	TGTGCCAGCAGCCATGGGTACTCCACAGATACGCAGTATTTT	CASSHGYSTDTQYF
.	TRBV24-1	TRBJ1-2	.	TGTGCCACCAGTGATGGTGGGCCGCGAGGGATGGATGGCTACACCTTC	CATSDGGPRGMDGYTF
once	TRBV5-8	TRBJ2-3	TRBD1	TGTGCCAGCAGCTTGCAAGGGGGCCCAACAGATACGCAGTATTTT	CASSLQGGPTDTQYF
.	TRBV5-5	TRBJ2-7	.	TGTGCCAGCAGCTTGGCGTGGGGCGGGGCCTCCTACGAGCAGTACTTC	CASSLAWGGASYEQYF
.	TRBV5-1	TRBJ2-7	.	TGCGCCAGCAGCCCGGTGCCCGGGAGCTCCTACGAGCAGTACTTC	CASSPVPGSSYEQYF
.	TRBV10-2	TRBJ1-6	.	TGCGCCAGCAGGGACACGGACTATTCACCCCTCCACTTT	CASRDTDYSPLHF
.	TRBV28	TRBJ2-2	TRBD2	TGTGCCAGCTCCTCCAGCGGGGCCGGGGGAAACACCGGGGAGCTGTTTTTT	CASSSSGAGGNTGELFF
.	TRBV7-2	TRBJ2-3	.	TGTGCCAGCAGCCCCGTGGGGATCGGCACAGATACGCAGTATTTT	CASSPVGIGTDTQYF
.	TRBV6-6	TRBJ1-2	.	TGTGCCAGCAGGGCGGACAGACACTATGGCTACACCTTC	CASRADRHYGYTF
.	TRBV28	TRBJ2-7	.	TGTGCCAGCAGTTTATACGGCAGCGAGCAGTACTTC	CASSLYGSEQYF
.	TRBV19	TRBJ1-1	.	TGTGCCAGTAGTATTCAACCACAAATGAACACTGAAGCTTTCTTT	CASSIQPQMNTEAFF
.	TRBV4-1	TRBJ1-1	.	TGCGCCAGCAGCCAAGAGGACACATTGAACACTGAAGCTTTCTTT	CASSQEDTLNTEAFF
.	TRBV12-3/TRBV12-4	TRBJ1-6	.	TGTGCCAGCAGCGAACAGGGTTATTCACCCCTCCACTTT	CASSEQGYSPLHF
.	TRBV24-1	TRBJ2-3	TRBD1	TGTGCCACCAGTGATGGGGGACAGGGGACAGATACGCAGTATTTT	CATSDGGQGTDTQYF
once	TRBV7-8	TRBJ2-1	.	TGTGCCAGCGGACGAGGGCTACGCTTCCAATATGAGCAGTTCTTC	CASGRGLRFQYEQFF
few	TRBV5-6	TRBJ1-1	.	TGTGCCAGCAGCTTTTTTAGTGGGACTGAAGCTTTCTTT	CASSFFSGTEAFF
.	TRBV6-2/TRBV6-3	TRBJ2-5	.	TGTGCCAGCAGTGATGGACGGAAAGAGACCCAGTACTTC	CASSDGRKETQYF
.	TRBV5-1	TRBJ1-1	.	TGCGCCAGCAGCGGGGGCGCCCCGAGAATGAACACTGAAGCTTTCTTT	CASSGGAPRMNTEAFF
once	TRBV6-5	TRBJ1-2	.	TGTGCCAGCAGCAGGACAGTCAAGAACTATGGCTACACCTTC	CASSRTVKNYGYTF
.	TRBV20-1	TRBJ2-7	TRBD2	TGCAGTGCTGAGCGGGACTACGAGCAGTACTTC	CSAERDYEQYF
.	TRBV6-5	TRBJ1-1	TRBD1	TGTGCCAGCAGAGACAGGGGGATGGTGAACACTGAAGCTTTCTTT	CASRDRGMVNTEAFF
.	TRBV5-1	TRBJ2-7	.	TGCGCCAGCAGGGGGGAGGCGTCTTCCTACGAGCAGTACTTC	CASRGEASSYEQYF
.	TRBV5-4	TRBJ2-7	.	TGTGCCAGCAGCTTTCGCCTGGGAGAGCAGTACTTC	CASSFRLGEQYF
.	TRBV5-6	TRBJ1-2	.	TGTGCCAGCAGTATGACCCCGAAAGGTGGCTACACCTTC	CASSMTPKGGYTF
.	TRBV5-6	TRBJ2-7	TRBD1	TGTGCCAGCAGCTCCCGGGGGACAGGAGCCTACGAGCAGTACTTC	CASSSRGTGAYEQYF
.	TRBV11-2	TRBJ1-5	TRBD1	TGTGCCAGCAGCTCGGACAGGAATCAGCCCCAGCATTTT	CASSSDRNQPQHF
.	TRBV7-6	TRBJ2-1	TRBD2	TGTGCCAGCAGCGCCGCCGCTAGCGGCCCCTACAATGAGCAGTTCTTC	CASSAAASGPYNEQFF
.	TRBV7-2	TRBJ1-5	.	TGTGCCAGCAGCCCCTCGAGCAATCAGCCCCAGCATTTT	CASSPSSNQPQHF
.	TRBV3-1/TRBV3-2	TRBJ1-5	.	TGTGCCAGCAGCCAAGATGGACGGACGGGGTATCATTTT	CASSQDGRTGYHF
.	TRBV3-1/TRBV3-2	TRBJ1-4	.	TGTGCCAGCAGCAGGGGAATCGAAGAAAAACTGTTTTTT	CASSRGIEEKLFF
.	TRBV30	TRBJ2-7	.	TGTGCCTGGGGCCGGAATTACGAGCAGTACTTC	CAWGRNYEQYF
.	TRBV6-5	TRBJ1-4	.	TGTGCCAGCGTCAGGACAACTAATGAAAAACTGTTTTTT	CASVRTTNEKLFF
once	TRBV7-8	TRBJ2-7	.	TGTGCCAGCAGCTCCTTTCAGGGTCCCACCTACGAGCAGTACTTC	CASSSFQGPTYEQYF